These 12 T cell receptor beta chains originate from one sample sequenced in a study of T cells after somatic rescue of genetic block. Measured with immunoSEQ multiplex PCR; TCRdb has only the in-frame clones, and not every one. The sample holds roughly 10,000 clones, roughly 81% seen once. The sequencing sample was made of peripheral blood mononuclear cells (PBMCs). These receptors were taken from a boy aged 10-17 years.

This clone has a handful of counts. The chain links TRBV6-5 to TRBJ1-5, with 10 bases lining up with TRBD1. Germline lookup yields CDR1 MNHEY and CDR2 SVGAGI. After removal of 6 bases from V and 2 bases from J, the junction contained 4 bases not matched to a gene. This CDR3 region has 15 residues. CDR3 DNA sequence: TGTGCCAGCAGGGGACAGGGGAGGGGCAATCAGCCCCAGCATTTT. Translation: CASRGQGRGNQPQHF.

Concerning this clone itself: Compared with germline, one end of the junction differs, possibly owing to a read error. V usage is TRBV7-7 and J usage is TRBJ2-5; the match to TRBD1 covers 10 bases. CDR3 length: 15 residues. Germline V gives CDR1 SSHAT, CDR2 FNYEAQ (reference sequence). In nucleotides, the CDR3 is TGTGCTAGCAGCCCCGATGGGACAGGGGTCGAGACCCAGTACTTC. Translation gives CASSPDGTGVETQYF.

This clone was observed a handful of times. The J gene is TRBJ2-1, the V gene TRBV10-1; maybe TRBD2 (6 bases). The CDR3 has 16 residues. Looked up from germline, CDR1 is WNHNN and CDR2 is SYGVQD (reference sequence). Trimming took off 0 bases at V and 0 bases at J, with 9 bases between the two ends. CDR3 loop: CASSESGRDSYNEQFF. Here the CDR3 DNA reads TGCGCCAGCAGTGAGTCGGGGCGGGACTCCTACAATGAGCAGTTCTTC.

The chain is built from TRBV4-1 and TRBJ1-4; tentatively, D is TRBD1 (5 bases). Germline V gives CDR1 MGHRA, CDR2 YSYEKL. The CDR3 is made up of 14 amino acids. Trimming removed 4 bases from V and 5 bases from J, with 11 bases in between. The CDR3 DNA sequence: TGCGCCAGCAGCCGCAGGGAGAGGAATGAAAAACTGTTTTTT. Translated: CASSRRERNEKLFF.

The rearrangement uses TRBV28 and TRBJ2-1; 9 bases are shared with TRBD2. Trimming at V came to 6 bases and at J to 7 bases, leaving 10 bases not matched to a gene. Germline CDR1 reads MDHEN; CDR2 reads SYDVKM. This CDR3 is 15 amino acids long. The CDR3 loop is CASSLPAGGRNEQFF. DNA for the CDR3: TGTGCCAGCAGCCTACCGGCGGGGGGGCGGAATGAGCAGTTCTTC.

This clone was seen a handful of times. V gene TRBV4-1 combines with J gene TRBJ1-6, with D tentatively TRBD1 (6 bases). Germline V gene lookup returns CDR1 MGHRA and CDR2 YSYEKL. This CDR3 region has 15 residues. The V and J ends lost 6 bases and 8 bases respectively, with 17 bases between them. As DNA, the CDR3 is TGCGCCAGCAGTCGGGACCCAAACAGGGATTCACCCCTCCACTTT. As protein: CASSRDPNRDSPLHF.

This rearrangement joins TRBV27 to TRBJ2-7; the D gene is possibly TRBD2 (6 bases). From germline, CDR1 is MNHEY and CDR2 SMNVEV (reference sequence). This CDR3 region has 14 residues. Between the trimmed V and J ends, which lost 5 bases and 2 bases, there was a span of 13 bases. CDR3 region: CASSTRLGTYEQYF. The CDR3 DNA follows: TGTGCCAGCAGTACCCGACTAGGGACCTACGAGCAGTACTTC.

The V call is TRBV19, the J call TRBJ2-7; D may be TRBD2 (5 bases). This CDR3 has 14 amino acids. Trimming removed 2 bases at V and 0 bases at J, with 8 bases between. CDR1 and CDR2 (germline): LNHDA, SQIVND (reference sequence). CDR3 amino acids: CASSIRGFSYEQYF. The CDR3, as DNA: TGTGCCAGTAGTATAAGAGGGTTCTCCTACGAGCAGTACTTC.

There are a few counts of this clone. The V call is TRBV10-3, the J call TRBJ1-1; TRBD1 agrees at 7 bases. CDR1 is ENHRY and CDR2 is SYGVKD in the germline V gene. CDR3 length equals 15 residues. J was trimmed by 0 bases and V by 7 bases; bases with no gene match: 8. The CDR3 protein is CAIKGQNLMNTEAFF. The CDR3 DNA reads TGTGCCATCAAGGGACAGAACCTAATGAACACTGAAGCTTTCTTT.

The chain couples TRBV14 to TRBJ1-4, with unresolved D. The germline gives CDR1 SGHDN, CDR2 FVKESK. Trimming removed 3 bases at V and 3 bases at J, with 11 bases between. This CDR3 spans 15 amino acids. CDR3 sequence reads: CASSQNFAANEKLFF. The DNA for the CDR3 is TGTGCCAGCAGCCAGAACTTTGCAGCTAATGAAAAACTGTTTTTT.

CDR3 nucleotides: TGTGCCAGCAGCATAGACAGGGAGGGGGAGCTGTTTTTT. It is translated as CASSIDREGELFF. The chain uses TRBV7-9 and TRBJ2-2; 7 nucleotides align to TRBD1. V lost 5 bases, J lost 8 bases, and 5 bases stayed unmatched. Germline loops: CDR1 SEHNR, CDR2 FQNEAQ (reference sequence). The CDR3 extends over 13 amino acids. The whole variable domain, remainder taken from reference TRBV7-9 and TRBJ2-2, is DTGVSQNPRHKITKRGQNVTFRCDPISEHNRLYWYRQTLGQGPEFLTYFQNEAQLEKSRLLSDRFSAERPKGSFSTLEIQRTEQGDSAMYLCASSIDREGELFFGEGSRLTVL.

The V gene is TRBV4-1, the J gene TRBJ2-5, with 7 bases that match TRBD1. The CDR3 is 15 amino acids. The V gene's germline CDR1 is MGHRA and CDR2 YSYEKL. The junction had 2 bases not matched to a gene; V was cut back by 1 base and J by 0 bases. The CDR3 sequence: CASSQATGDQETQYF. The CDR3, as DNA: TGCGCCAGCAGCCAAGCAACAGGGGACCAAGAGACCCAGTACTTC.